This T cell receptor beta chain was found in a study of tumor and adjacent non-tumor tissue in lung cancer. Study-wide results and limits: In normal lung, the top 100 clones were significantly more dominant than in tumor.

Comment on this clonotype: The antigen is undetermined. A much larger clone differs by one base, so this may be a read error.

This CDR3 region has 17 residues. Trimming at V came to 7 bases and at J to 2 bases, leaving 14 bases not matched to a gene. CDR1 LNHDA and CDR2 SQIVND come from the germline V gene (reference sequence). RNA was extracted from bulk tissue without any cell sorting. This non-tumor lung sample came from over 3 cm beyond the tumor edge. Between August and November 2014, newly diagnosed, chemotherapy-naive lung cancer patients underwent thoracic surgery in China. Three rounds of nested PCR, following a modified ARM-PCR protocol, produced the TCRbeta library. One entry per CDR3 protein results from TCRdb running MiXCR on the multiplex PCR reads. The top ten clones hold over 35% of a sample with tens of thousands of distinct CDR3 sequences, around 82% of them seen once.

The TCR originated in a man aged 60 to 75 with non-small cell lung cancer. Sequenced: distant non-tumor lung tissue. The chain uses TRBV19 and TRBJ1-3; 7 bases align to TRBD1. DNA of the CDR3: TGTGCCAGTACCTTATTCAGACAGGGAAGGACTGGAAACACCATATATTTT. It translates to CASTLFRQGRTGNTIYF.